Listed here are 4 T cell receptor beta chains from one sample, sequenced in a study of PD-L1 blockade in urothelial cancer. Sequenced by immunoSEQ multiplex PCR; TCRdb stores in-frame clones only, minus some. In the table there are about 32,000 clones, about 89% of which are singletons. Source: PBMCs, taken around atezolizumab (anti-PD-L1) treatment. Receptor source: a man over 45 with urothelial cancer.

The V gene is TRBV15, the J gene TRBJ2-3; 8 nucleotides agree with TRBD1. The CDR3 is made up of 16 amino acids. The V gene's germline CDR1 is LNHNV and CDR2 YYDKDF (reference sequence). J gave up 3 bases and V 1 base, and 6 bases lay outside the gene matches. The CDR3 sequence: CATSRGTGSMTDTQYF. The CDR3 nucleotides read TGTGCCACCAGCAGAGGGACAGGGAGTATGACAGATACGCAGTATTTT.

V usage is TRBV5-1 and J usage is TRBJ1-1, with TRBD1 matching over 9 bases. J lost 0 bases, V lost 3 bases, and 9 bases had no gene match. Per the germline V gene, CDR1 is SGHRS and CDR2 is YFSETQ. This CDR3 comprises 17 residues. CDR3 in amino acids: CASSSVPGQGLNTEAFF. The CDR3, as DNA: TGCGCCAGCAGCTCAGTCCCGGGACAGGGCCTGAACACTGAAGCTTTCTTT.

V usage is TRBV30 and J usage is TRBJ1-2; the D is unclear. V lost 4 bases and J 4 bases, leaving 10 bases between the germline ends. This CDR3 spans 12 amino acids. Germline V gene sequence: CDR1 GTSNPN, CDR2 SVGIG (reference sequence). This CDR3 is CAWIKEGYGYTF. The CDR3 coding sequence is TGTGCCTGGATTAAAGAGGGCTATGGCTACACCTTC.

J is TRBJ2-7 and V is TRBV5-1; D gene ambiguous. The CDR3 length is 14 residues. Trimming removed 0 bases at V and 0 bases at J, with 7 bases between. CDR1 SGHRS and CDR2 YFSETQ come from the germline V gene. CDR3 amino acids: CASSLVASSYEQYF. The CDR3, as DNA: TGCGCCAGCAGCTTGGTGGCCAGCTCCTACGAGCAGTACTTC.